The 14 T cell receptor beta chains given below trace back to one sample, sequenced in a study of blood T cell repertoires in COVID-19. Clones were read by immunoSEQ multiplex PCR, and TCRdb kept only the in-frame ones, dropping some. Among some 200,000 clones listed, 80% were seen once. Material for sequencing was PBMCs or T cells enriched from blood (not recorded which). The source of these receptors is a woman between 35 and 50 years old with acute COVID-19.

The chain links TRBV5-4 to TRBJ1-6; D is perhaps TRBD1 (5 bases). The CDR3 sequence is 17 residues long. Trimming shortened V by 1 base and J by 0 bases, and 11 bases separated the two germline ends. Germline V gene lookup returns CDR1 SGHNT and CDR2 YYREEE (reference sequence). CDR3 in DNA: TGTGCCAGCAGCTTGTTAGGGGTCAGCTCCTATAATTCACCCCTCCACTTT. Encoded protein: CASSLLGVSSYNSPLHF.

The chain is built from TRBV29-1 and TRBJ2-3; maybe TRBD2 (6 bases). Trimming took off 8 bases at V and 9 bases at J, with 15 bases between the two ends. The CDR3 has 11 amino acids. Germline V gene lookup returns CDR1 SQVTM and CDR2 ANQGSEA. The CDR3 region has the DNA TGCAGCACCTCGTGGGCGGGGACGCAGTATTTT. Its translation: CSTSWAGTQYF.

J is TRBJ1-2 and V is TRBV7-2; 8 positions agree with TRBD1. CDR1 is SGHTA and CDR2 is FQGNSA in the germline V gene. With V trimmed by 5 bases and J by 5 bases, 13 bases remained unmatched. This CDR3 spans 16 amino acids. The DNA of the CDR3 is TGTGCCAGCAGCCCGGCCGCAGGGGGCTATAGGTATGGCTACACCTTC. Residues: CASSPAAGGYRYGYTF.

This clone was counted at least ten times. The CDR3 region is CASSLTGGTNEKLFF. The CDR3 DNA sequence: TGTGCCAGCAGTCTGACAGGGGGAACTAATGAAAAACTGTTTTTT. The V gene is TRBV6-5, the J gene TRBJ1-4; 9 bases fit TRBD1. CDR1 is MNHEY, CDR2 SVGAGI, per germline. The trim removed 5 bases at V and 1 base at J, leaving 2 bases unmatched. The CDR3 loop spans 15 amino acids.

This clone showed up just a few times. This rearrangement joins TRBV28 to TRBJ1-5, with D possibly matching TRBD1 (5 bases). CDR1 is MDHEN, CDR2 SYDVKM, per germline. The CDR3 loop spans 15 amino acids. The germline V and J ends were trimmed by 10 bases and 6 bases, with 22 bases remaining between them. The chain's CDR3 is CAIRRLLGGAQPQHF. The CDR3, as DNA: TGTGCCATCCGGAGGTTATTAGGAGGGGCTCAGCCCCAGCATTTT.

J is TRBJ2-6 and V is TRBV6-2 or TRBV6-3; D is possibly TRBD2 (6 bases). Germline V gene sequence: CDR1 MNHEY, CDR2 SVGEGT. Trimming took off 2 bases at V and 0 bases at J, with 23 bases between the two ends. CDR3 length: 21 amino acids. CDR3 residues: CASSYRLEAGTSPSGANVLTF. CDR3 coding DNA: TGTGCCAGCAGTTACCGACTAGAGGCAGGGACGTCTCCCTCTGGGGCCAACGTCCTGACTTTC.

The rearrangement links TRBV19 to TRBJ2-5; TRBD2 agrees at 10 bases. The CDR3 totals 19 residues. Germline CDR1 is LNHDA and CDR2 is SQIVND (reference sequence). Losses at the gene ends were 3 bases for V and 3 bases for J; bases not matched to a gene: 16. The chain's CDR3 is CASSIFGPSSLAGEETQYF. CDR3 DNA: TGTGCCAGTAGTATTTTTGGACCCTCTTCCCTAGCGGGAGAAGAGACCCAGTACTTC.

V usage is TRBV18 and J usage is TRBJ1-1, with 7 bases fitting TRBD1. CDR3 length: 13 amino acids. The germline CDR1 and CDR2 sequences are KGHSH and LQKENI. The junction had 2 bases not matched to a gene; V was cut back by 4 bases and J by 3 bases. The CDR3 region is CASSQQGYTEAFF. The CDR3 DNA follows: TGTGCCAGCTCACAACAGGGGTACACTGAAGCTTTCTTT.

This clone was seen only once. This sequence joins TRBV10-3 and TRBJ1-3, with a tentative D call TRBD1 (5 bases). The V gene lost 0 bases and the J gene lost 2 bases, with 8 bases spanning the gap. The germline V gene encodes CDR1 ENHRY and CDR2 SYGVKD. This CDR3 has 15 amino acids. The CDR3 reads CAISESAGTGNTIYF. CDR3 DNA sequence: TGTGCCATCAGTGAGTCGGCAGGGACTGGAAACACCATATATTTT.

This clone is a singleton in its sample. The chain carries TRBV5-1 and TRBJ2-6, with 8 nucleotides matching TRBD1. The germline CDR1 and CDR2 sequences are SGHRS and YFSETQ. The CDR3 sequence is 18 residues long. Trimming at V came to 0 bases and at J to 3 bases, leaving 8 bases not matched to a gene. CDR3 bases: TGCGCCAGCAGCTTGGAGGCAGGGGGCAGTGGTGGGGCCAACGTCCTGACTTTC. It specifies CASSLEAGGSGGANVLTF.

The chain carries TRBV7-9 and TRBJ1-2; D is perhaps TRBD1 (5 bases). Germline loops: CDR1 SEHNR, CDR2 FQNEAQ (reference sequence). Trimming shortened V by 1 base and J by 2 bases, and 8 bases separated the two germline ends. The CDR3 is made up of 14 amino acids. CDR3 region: CASSLGAGNYGYTF. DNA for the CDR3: TGTGCCAGCAGCTTAGGGGCAGGGAACTATGGCTACACCTTC.

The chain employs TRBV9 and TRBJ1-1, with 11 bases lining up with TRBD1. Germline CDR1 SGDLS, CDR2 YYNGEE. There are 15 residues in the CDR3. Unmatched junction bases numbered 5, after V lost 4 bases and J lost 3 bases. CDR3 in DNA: TGTGCCAGCAGCCCACCGGACAGGGGGCACACTGAAGCTTTCTTT. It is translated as CASSPPDRGHTEAFF. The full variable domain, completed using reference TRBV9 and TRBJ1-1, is DSGVTQTPKHLITATGQRVTLRCSPRSGDLSVYWYQQSLDQGLQFLIQYYNGEERAKGNILERFSAQQFPDLHSELNLSSLELGDSALYFCASSPPDRGHTEAFFGQGTRLTVV.

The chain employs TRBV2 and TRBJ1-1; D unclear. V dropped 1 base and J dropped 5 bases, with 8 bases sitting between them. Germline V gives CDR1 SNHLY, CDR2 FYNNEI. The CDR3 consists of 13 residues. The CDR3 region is CASSEGLVTEAFF. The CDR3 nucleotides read TGTGCCAGCAGTGAAGGTTTAGTGACTGAAGCTTTCTTT.

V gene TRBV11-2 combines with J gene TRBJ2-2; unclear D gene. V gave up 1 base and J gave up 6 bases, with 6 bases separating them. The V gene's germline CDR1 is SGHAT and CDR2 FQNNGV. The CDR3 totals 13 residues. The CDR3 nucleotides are TGTGCCAGCAGCTTAGTTCGGGCCGGGGAGCTGTTTTTT. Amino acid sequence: CASSLVRAGELFF.